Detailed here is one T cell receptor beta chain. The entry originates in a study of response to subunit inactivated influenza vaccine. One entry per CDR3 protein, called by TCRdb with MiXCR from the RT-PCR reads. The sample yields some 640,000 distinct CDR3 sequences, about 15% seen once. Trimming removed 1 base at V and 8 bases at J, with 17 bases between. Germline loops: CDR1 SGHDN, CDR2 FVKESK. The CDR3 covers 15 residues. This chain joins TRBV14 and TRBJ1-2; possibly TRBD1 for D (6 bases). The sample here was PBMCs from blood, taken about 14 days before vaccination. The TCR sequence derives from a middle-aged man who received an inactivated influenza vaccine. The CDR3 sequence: CASSQVSRDKTGYTF. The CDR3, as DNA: TGTGCCAGCAGCCAAGTTTCCAGGGACAAGACGGGCTACACCTTC.